Listed here are 30 T cell receptor beta chains from one sample, sequenced in a study of T cell repertoires in cytomegalovirus infection. TCRdb processed the reads anew with MiXCR; each CDR3 protein has one entry. This sample has approximately 56,000 distinct CDR3 sequences, with about 18% found just once. The antigens for these receptors are not known. Sequencing was performed on CD8+ T cells from cultured PBMCs, taken from culture after CMV antigen stimulation. The receptor set was obtained from a human donor in good health (CMV status not recorded). Some clones in this sample may be carry-over from other donors' samples.

This clonotype appeared a few times. The chain couples TRBV12-3 or TRBV12-4 to TRBJ2-1; 7 bases fit TRBD2. The CDR3 runs 13 residues. Trimming took 7 bases from V and 8 from J; bases not matched to a gene: 8. The DNA for the CDR3 is TGTGCCAGCACACTGGGGGGAGGGGATGAGCAGTTCTTC. Its translation is CASTLGGGDEQFF.

The V gene is TRBV7-2, the J gene TRBJ1-1; no clear D gene. Germline values: CDR1 SGHTA, CDR2 FQGNSA. CDR3 length: 13 residues. Between the trimmed V and J ends, which lost 5 bases and 8 bases, there was a span of 15 bases. The CDR3 region is CASSRAGRGEAFF. CDR3 bases: TGTGCCAGCAGCCGTGCCGGGCGGGGAGAAGCTTTCTTT.

The chain combines TRBV6-2 or TRBV6-3 with TRBJ1-5; D remains ambiguous. The CDR3 consists of 14 residues. Deletions cut 3 bases from V and 1 base from J, with 7 bases between. The germline V gene has CDR1 MNHEY and CDR2 SVGEGT. CDR3 residues: CASSYSPSNQPQHF. The CDR3 DNA is TGTGCCAGCAGTTATAGTCCCAGCAATCAGCCCCAGCATTTT.

The chain combines TRBV7-2 with TRBJ1-1; maybe TRBD1 (5 bases). V lost 1 base to trimming and J lost 0 bases, with 12 bases between them. The CDR3 contains 16 residues. CDR1 and CDR2 from the germline V gene are SGHTA and FQGNSA. The CDR3 here is CASSLGSRGLNTEAFF. The DNA for the CDR3 is TGTGCCAGCAGCTTAGGATCCCGGGGCCTGAACACTGAAGCTTTCTTT.

This clonotype occurred a few times. This rearrangement joins TRBV7-2 to TRBJ2-1; 10 positions match TRBD2. Trimming at V came to 1 base and at J to 8 bases, leaving 8 bases not matched to a gene. The CDR3 sequence is 16 residues long. Germline CDR1 is SGHTA and CDR2 is FQGNSA. In DNA, the CDR3 is TGTGCCAGCAGCTTAGGGAGCGGGGGGGCGCGGTATGAGCAGTTCTTC. It yields the protein CASSLGSGGARYEQFF.

This chain joins TRBV20-1 and TRBJ1-2, with TRBD1 matching over 7 bases. The germline CDR1 and CDR2 sequences are DFQATT and SNEGSKA (reference sequence). Trimming removed 5 bases from V and 8 bases from J; junction bases left unmatched: 8. The CDR3 runs 12 residues. CDR3 sequence: CSAVDRFEGYTF. The CDR3 DNA is TGCAGTGCTGTGGACAGGTTTGAAGGCTACACCTTC.

The chain is built from TRBV12-3 or TRBV12-4 and TRBJ1-4; 10 nucleotides line up with TRBD1. V shed 4 bases, J shed 8 bases, and the junction held 7 bases outside the gene matches. The CDR3 length is 15 residues. CDR3 coding DNA: TGTGCCAGCAGTTGGGGACAGGGGCGACTAGAAAAACTGTTTTTT. This translates into CASSWGQGRLEKLFF.

In its sample, this clonotype was seen a few times. The chain is built from TRBV29-1 and TRBJ1-2; 7 positions match TRBD1. Germline CDR1 SQVTM, CDR2 ANQGSEA. The CDR3 extends over 13 amino acids. V shed 7 bases and J 2 bases; nucleotides not matched to a gene: 7. The CDR3 nucleotides read TGCAGCGCCCGGGACAGTCGAAACTATGGCTACACCTTC. Protein product: CSARDSRNYGYTF.

The J gene is TRBJ1-1, the V gene TRBV7-9; the D is unclear. From germline, CDR1 is SEHNR and CDR2 FQNEAQ (reference sequence). This CDR3 has 12 amino acids. With 1 base removed from V and 4 bases from J, the gap between germline ends came to 4 bases. The CDR3 sequence is CASSLGFTEAFF. The CDR3 DNA follows: TGTGCCAGCAGCTTAGGGTTCACTGAAGCTTTCTTT.

V gene TRBV12-3 or TRBV12-4 combines with J gene TRBJ1-3, with a possible D match to TRBD1 (5 bases). This CDR3 comprises 14 residues. V shed 6 bases and J shed 2 bases, with 11 bases lying between them. The CDR3 spells CASRLDNPGNTIYF. CDR3 nucleotides: TGTGCCAGCAGACTGGACAACCCTGGAAACACCATATATTTT.

In its sample, this clonotype was seen a few times. The chain has TRBV7-8 and TRBJ2-1, with 7 bases that match TRBD1. This CDR3 has 15 residues. V shed 2 bases, J shed 5 bases, and the junction held 6 bases outside the gene matches. The germline CDR1 and CDR2 sequences are SGHVS and FQNEAQ. CDR3 amino acids: CASSLIGTVNNEQFF. CDR3 DNA sequence: TGTGCCAGCAGCTTAATCGGGACAGTAAACAATGAGCAGTTCTTC. Based on the CDR3 plus reference TRBV7-8 and TRBJ2-1, the full variable domain is GAGVSQSPRYKVAKRGQDVALRCDPISGHVSLFWYQQALGQGPEFLTYFQNEAQLDKSGLPSDRFFAERPEGSVSTLKIQRTQQEDSAVYLCASSLIGTVNNEQFFGPGTRLTVL.

This clonotype was counted a single time. The gene calls are TRBV5-6 and TRBJ1-1, with D possibly TRBD1 on 5 matching bases. This CDR3 contains 18 residues. Germline V gives CDR1 SGHDT, CDR2 YYEEEE. The V and J ends lost 3 bases and 1 base respectively, with 22 bases between them. CDR3: CASSWRFRDRRGNTEAFF. CDR3 DNA sequence: TGTGCCAGCAGCTGGAGGTTCCGGGACCGAAGGGGGAACACTGAAGCTTTCTTT.

This sequence joins TRBV12-3 or TRBV12-4 and TRBJ2-7, with 9 bases aligning to TRBD1. The ends lost 6 bases at V and 5 bases at J; junction bases unmatched: 5. CDR3 length: 13 amino acids. The chain's CDR3 is CASRKGQGHEQYF. The CDR3 bases are TGTGCCAGCAGAAAGGGACAGGGCCACGAGCAGTACTTC.

The rearrangement joins TRBV6-6 to TRBJ2-1; TRBD2 matches 12 bases. Unmatched junction bases numbered 4, after V lost 4 bases and J lost 6 bases. Germline-derived CDR1 and CDR2 are MNHNY and SVGAGI (reference sequence). The CDR3 length is 15 residues. In DNA form, the CDR3 reads TGTGCCAGCAGTTCTCTAGCGGGGGGGCCCAATGAGCAGTTCTTC. Its translation is CASSSLAGGPNEQFF.

CDR3: CASSLRGNPSTDTQYF. CDR3 DNA sequence: TGTGCCAGCAGTTTACGGGGCAACCCGAGCACAGATACGCAGTATTTT. The J gene is TRBJ2-3, the V gene TRBV27; D might be TRBD1 or TRBD2, each matching 5 bases. Germline CDR1 and CDR2: MNHEY and SMNVEV (reference sequence). This CDR3 has 16 amino acids. V lost 2 bases and J lost 0, with 12 bases in between.

The chain uses TRBV7-2 and TRBJ1-1, with D possibly matching TRBD1 (5 bases). Trimming removed 4 bases from V and 6 bases from J, with 18 bases in between. The CDR3 has 15 residues. CDR1 is SGHTA and CDR2 is FQGNSA in the germline V gene. The CDR3 loop reads CASSSTPSGTSEAFF. CDR3 coding DNA: TGTGCCAGCAGCTCAACCCCTTCGGGGACGTCTGAAGCTTTCTTT.

The chain carries TRBV15 and TRBJ2-7, with a possible D match to TRBD2 (5 bases). Germline V gene lookup returns CDR1 LNHNV and CDR2 YYDKDF (reference sequence). V lost 0 bases and J lost 0, with 9 bases in between. This CDR3 is 15 amino acids long. CDR3 sequence (DNA): TGTGCCACCAGCAGAGACAGCGGACCCTCCTACGAGCAGTACTTC. It translates to CATSRDSGPSYEQYF.

The chain joins TRBV27 to TRBJ2-7; the D gene is possibly TRBD2 (7 bases). The CDR3 contains 17 residues. V lost 8 bases and J 4 bases, leaving 27 bases between the germline ends. The germline V gene encodes CDR1 MNHEY and CDR2 SMNVEV (reference sequence). The CDR3 spells CASARGDIRETPYEQYF. DNA for the CDR3: TGTGCCAGCGCCCGGGGGGACATCAGGGAGACCCCTTACGAGCAGTACTTC.

This clonotype showed up just a few times. V usage is TRBV7-9 and J usage is TRBJ1-6, with a possible D match to TRBD1 (6 bases). CDR1 and CDR2 from the germline V gene are SEHNR and FQNEAQ (reference sequence). This CDR3 is built from 12 residues. The V gene lost 7 bases and the J gene lost 7 bases, with 8 bases spanning the gap. The CDR3 bases are TGTGCCAGCACCACAGGGAATTCACCCCTCCACTTT. Its protein is CASTTGNSPLHF.

This clonotype was seen a few times. This sequence joins TRBV6-2 or TRBV6-3 and TRBJ2-1; 10 nucleotides match TRBD2. V lost 4 bases, J lost 6 bases, and 9 bases stayed unmatched. Germline CDR1 is MNHEY and CDR2 is SVGEGT. This CDR3 is built from 16 residues. CDR3 residues: CASSSSGGARFNEQFF. The CDR3 DNA sequence: TGTGCCAGCAGTTCCAGCGGGGGGGCCAGGTTCAATGAGCAGTTCTTC.

This clonotype has only a few counts. The rearrangement links TRBV7-6 to TRBJ2-7, with 10 bases fitting TRBD1. The germline V gene has CDR1 SGHVS and CDR2 FNYEAQ. The length of the CDR3 is 16 residues. V lost 3 bases, J lost 0 bases, and 5 bases stayed unmatched. CDR3 coding DNA: TGTGCCAGCAGCTTGAAGGGACAGGGGAGCTCCTACGAGCAGTACTTC. It specifies CASSLKGQGSSYEQYF.

This clonotype was counted a few times. The chain links TRBV12-3 or TRBV12-4 to TRBJ1-5; D is ambiguous. The CDR3 contains 12 residues. Trimming cost V 7 bases and J 3 bases, with 7 bases left between them. The CDR3 sequence is CASTESNQPQHF. In nucleotides, the CDR3 is TGTGCCAGCACCGAGTCCAATCAGCCCCAGCATTTT.

The gene calls are TRBV7-9 and TRBJ1-3; D remains ambiguous. With 3 bases removed from V and 0 bases from J, the gap between germline ends came to 6 bases. The germline V gene encodes CDR1 SEHNR and CDR2 FQNEAQ (reference sequence). This CDR3 has 14 residues. CDR3 residues: CASSFENSGNTIYF. The CDR3 DNA is TGTGCCAGCAGCTTCGAAAACTCTGGAAACACCATATATTTT.

This clonotype was seen a single time. CDR3 region: CASSYSSATLSYEQYF. Written as DNA, the CDR3 is TGTGCCAGCAGTTACTCGTCGGCGACACTCTCCTACGAGCAGTACTTC. The genes are TRBV6-6 and TRBJ2-7; no firm D call. Trimming pared 0 bases from V and 0 bases from J, leaving 12 bases between. Looked up from germline, CDR1 is MNHNY and CDR2 is SVGAGI (reference sequence). CDR3 length: 16 amino acids.

This clonotype was counted only a few times. The chain couples TRBV7-6 to TRBJ1-2, with 8 bases aligning to TRBD1. Trimming cost V 2 bases and J 7 bases; bases outside gene matches: 6. In germline, CDR1 is SGHVS, CDR2 FNYEAQ. The CDR3 consists of 14 residues. This CDR3 reads CASSLLRGRVGYTF. The CDR3, as DNA: TGTGCCAGCAGCTTACTCAGGGGGCGCGTTGGCTACACCTTC.

This clonotype has a handful of counts. The gene calls are TRBV28 and TRBJ2-5, with TRBD2 matching 11 bases. Looked up from germline, CDR1 is MDHEN and CDR2 is SYDVKM. V was pared by 5 bases and J by 4 bases, with 3 bases of the junction left unmatched. CDR3 length: 14 residues. CDR3 bases: TGTGCCAGCAGTCGACTAGCGGGGAGAGAGACCCAGTACTTC. It specifies CASSRLAGRETQYF.

The J gene is TRBJ1-6, the V gene TRBV20-1; no clear D gene. Germline lookup yields CDR1 DFQATT and CDR2 SNEGSKA (reference sequence). The V end was cut by 2 bases, the J end by 4 bases, with 9 bases between. This CDR3 comprises 14 residues. As DNA, the CDR3 is TGCAGTGCTAGAACGGCAGCATATAATTCACCCCTCCACTTT. It is translated as CSARTAAYNSPLHF.

Only a few counts were recorded for this clonotype. The chain has TRBV7-9 and TRBJ1-2, with no clear D. Trimming pared 4 bases from V and 2 bases from J, leaving 11 bases between. The germline V gene encodes CDR1 SEHNR and CDR2 FQNEAQ (reference sequence). CDR3 length: 14 residues. The CDR3 region has the DNA TGTGCCAGCAGCTCGTTCACAGAAAACTATGGCTACACCTTC. This translates into CASSSFTENYGYTF.

This clonotype was seen a handful of times. V gene TRBV7-6 combines with J gene TRBJ2-1; D remains unclear. The germline V and J ends were trimmed by 5 bases and 0 bases, with 14 bases remaining between them. CDR3 length: 16 residues. Germline CDR1 and CDR2: SGHVS and FNYEAQ. The CDR3 sequence: CASSLKGYGSYNEQFF. CDR3 DNA sequence: TGTGCCAGCAGCCTAAAGGGCTACGGCTCCTACAATGAGCAGTTCTTC.

The CDR3 here is CAVGTSQETQYF. Written as DNA, the CDR3 is TGTGCCGTCGGGACATCTCAAGAGACCCAGTACTTC. The chain links TRBV6-5 to TRBJ2-5, with a weak D call TRBD1 (6 bases). V was pared by 11 bases and J by 2 bases, with 12 bases between. The CDR3 contains 12 residues. From germline, CDR1 is MNHEY and CDR2 SVGAGI.